What follows are 15 T cell receptor beta chains derived from one specimen sequenced in a study of blood T cell repertoires in COVID-19. Profiled with immunoSEQ multiplex PCR; TCRdb holds only in-frame clones, not every one. The sample lists about 150,000 clones; 70% to 90% were seen once. The sample taken for sequencing was peripheral blood. The source of these receptors is an older woman with acute or convalescent COVID-19.

The genes are TRBV15 and TRBJ1-6; maybe TRBD1 (5 bases). The CDR3 has 16 amino acids. The V end was cut by 1 base, the J end by 2 bases, with 9 bases between. The V gene's germline CDR1 is LNHNV and CDR2 YYDKDF (reference sequence). The CDR3 loop reads CATSRVQGAYNSPLHF. The CDR3 DNA follows: TGTGCCACCAGCAGAGTGCAGGGCGCCTATAATTCACCCCTCCACTTT.

This clone was counted a single time. The CDR3 spells CASSERSGINEKLFF. Here the CDR3 DNA reads TGTGCCAGCAGTGAAAGGTCAGGGATTAATGAAAAACTGTTTTTT. The J gene is TRBJ1-4, the V gene TRBV6-1, with a weak D call TRBD1 (5 bases). Germline CDR1 MNHNS, CDR2 SASEGT. V was shortened by 2 bases and J by 4 bases, with 11 bases between the two germline ends. This CDR3 region has 15 residues.

The table lists this clone with a few counts. The chain joins TRBV4-2 to TRBJ1-4, with unresolved D. This CDR3 region has 12 residues. Trimming shortened V by 1 base and J by 8 bases, and 5 bases separated the two germline ends. Germline V gene sequence: CDR1 LGHNA, CDR2 YNFKEQ. The DNA of the CDR3 is TGTGCCAGCAGCCAAGTGCGAGAAAAACTGTTTTTT. It yields the protein CASSQVREKLFF.

This clone was detected once. This chain links TRBV7-6 with TRBJ2-5; 8 bases map to TRBD2. V dropped 5 bases and J dropped 5; count of bases not matched to a gene: 10. The germline gives CDR1 SGHVS, CDR2 FNYEAQ. The CDR3 extends over 15 amino acids. CDR3 region: CASSSLAGVLETQYF. CDR3 bases: TGTGCCAGCAGCAGCCTAGCGGGTGTATTGGAGACCCAGTACTTC.

The chain combines TRBV7-9 with TRBJ1-2; 7 nucleotides line up with TRBD1. The germline gives CDR1 SEHNR, CDR2 FQNEAQ (reference sequence). V lost 5 bases, J lost 4 bases, and 4 bases stayed unmatched. CDR3 length equals 13 residues. The CDR3 here is CASSAGTAYGYTF. In nucleotides, the CDR3 is TGTGCCAGCAGCGCAGGGACAGCCTATGGCTACACCTTC.

The chain has TRBV29-1 and TRBJ1-2; unclear D gene. The germline CDR1 and CDR2 sequences are SQVTM and ANQGSEA. With 6 bases removed from V and 4 bases from J, the gap between germline ends came to 12 bases. This CDR3 region has 12 residues. Here the CDR3 reads CSVRHLAYGYTF. In DNA, the CDR3 is TGCAGCGTGCGACACTTGGCCTATGGCTACACCTTC.

The V and J genes are TRBV6-1 and TRBJ2-4, with 8 nucleotides matching TRBD1. The CDR3 is 17 amino acids. CDR1 MNHNS and CDR2 SASEGT come from the germline V gene. The V gene end was trimmed by 3 bases and the J gene end by 6 bases; junction bases not matched to a gene: 13. The CDR3 DNA reads TGTGCCAGCAGTGAGGGAGTAGGGACAGGTAAACTAAACATTCAGTACTTC. Its translation: CASSEGVGTGKLNIQYF.

This clone was counted between two and nine times. This chain uses TRBV2 with TRBJ2-2, with D perhaps TRBD2 (6 bases). Germline CDR1 and CDR2: SNHLY and FYNNEI. Trimming removed 4 bases at V and 6 bases at J, with 12 bases between. The CDR3 contains 14 residues. This chain's CDR3 is CASSVRRVAGELFF. The CDR3 coding sequence is TGTGCCAGCAGTGTTCGGAGGGTGGCCGGGGAGCTGTTTTTT. The variable domain in full, completed from reference TRBV2 and TRBJ2-2, reads EPEVTQTPSHQVTQMGQEVILRCVPISNHLYFYWYRQILGQKVEFLVSFYNNEISEKSEIFDDQFSVERPDGSNFTLKIRSTKLEDSAMYFCASSVRRVAGELFFGEGSRLTVL.

The chain couples TRBV29-1 to TRBJ1-3; 8 bases align to TRBD1. The V and J ends lost 4 bases and 7 bases, in that order; junction bases with no gene match: 12. This CDR3 region has 15 residues. Germline V gives CDR1 SQVTM, CDR2 ANQGSEA. The CDR3: CSVVPVDRGSNTIYF. The CDR3 nucleotides are TGCAGCGTTGTGCCCGTTGACAGGGGAAGCAACACCATATATTTT.

V gene TRBV5-6 combines with J gene TRBJ2-5; 9 nucleotides align to TRBD1. The V and J ends lost 0 bases and 3 bases, in that order; junction bases with no gene match: 9. CDR1 and CDR2 from the germline V gene are SGHDT and YYEEEE. The CDR3 length is 17 residues. The CDR3 coding sequence is TGTGCCAGCAGCTTGGGCCCACCAGGGACAGGGAAAGAGACCCAGTACTTC. Translating gives CASSLGPPGTGKETQYF.

This clone was observed a handful of times. This chain links TRBV5-1 with TRBJ1-2; 7 bases are shared with TRBD1. V was clipped by 7 bases and J by 2 bases; unmatched bases: 5. The CDR3 consists of 13 residues. Germline V gives CDR1 SGHRS, CDR2 YFSETQ. CDR3 in amino acids: CASGQAINYGYTF. The CDR3 bases are TGCGCCAGCGGACAGGCCATAAACTATGGCTACACCTTC.

V and J are TRBV18 and TRBJ2-1; 7 bases line up with TRBD1. The trim removed 5 bases at V and 9 bases at J, leaving 10 bases unmatched. Germline loops: CDR1 KGHSH, CDR2 LQKENI. The CDR3 sequence is 14 residues long. The CDR3 reads CASSNPWTGPEQFF. CDR3 bases: TGTGCCAGCTCAAACCCCTGGACAGGTCCTGAGCAGTTCTTC.

The rearrangement uses TRBV7-2 and TRBJ2-1; 13 bases align to TRBD2. CDR3 length equals 19 residues. Germline V gene sequence: CDR1 SGHTA, CDR2 FQGNSA. V shed 1 base and J 0 bases; nucleotides not matched to a gene: 6. CDR3 protein: CASSLDPGLAGSSYNEQFF. For the CDR3, the DNA is TGTGCCAGCAGCTTAGACCCGGGACTAGCGGGAAGCTCCTACAATGAGCAGTTCTTC.

This clone came up once. This sequence joins TRBV18 and TRBJ1-2; the D gene is possibly TRBD1 (5 bases). V shed 8 bases and J shed 0 bases, with 19 bases lying between them. The CDR3 is made up of 16 amino acids. Germline V gene sequence: CDR1 KGHSH, CDR2 LQKENI. CDR3: CASTYVAGSANYGYTF. CDR3 in DNA: TGTGCCAGCACCTACGTAGCAGGGTCGGCTAACTATGGCTACACCTTC.

This chain joins TRBV5-1 and TRBJ2-5, with TRBD1 matching 9 bases. From germline, CDR1 is SGHRS and CDR2 YFSETQ. With V trimmed by 3 bases and J by 3 bases, 9 bases remained unmatched. This CDR3 is built from 16 residues. The CDR3 loop is CASSWEPGQGEETQYF. Written as DNA, the CDR3 is TGCGCCAGCAGCTGGGAACCGGGACAGGGCGAAGAGACCCAGTACTTC.